This TCR beta chain was captured in a study of blood T cell repertoires in COVID-19 (dated by TCRdb to 2018 to 2021). Describing the broader study: ImmuneRACE Cohort 3 recovered participants were defined by two consecutive negative NP/OP PCR tests, healthcare professional clearance, or symptom resolution. Subjects who had been exposed to COVID-19, were actively infected with it, or had recovered from it provided the deeply sampled blood TCRbeta repertoires that made up the dataset. Nearly every sample came with metadata listing a de-identified subject ID, COVID-19 status, age in years and sex. The repertoires were released in a freely available public database intended as a resource for research on the immune response to SARS-CoV-2. HLA class I and class II types, where available, came from metadata supplied by the sample provider rather than from assay-based typing. The samples were drawn from the first 160 participants of the ongoing ImmuneRACE study and from over 950 subjects provided by 6 global collaborators. The collaborator samples originated in the United States, Italy and Spain and spanned the acute and convalescent phases of COVID-19. The prospective study material was composed of cDNA or gDNA derived from T cells, B-cell-depleted T cells, or PBMCs.

The germline V gene (reference sequence) supplies CDR1 MNHEY and CDR2 SMNVEV. The V end loses 3 bases and the J end loses 6 bases, and a stretch of 9 bases separates them. The CDR3 measures 13 amino acids from cysteine to phenylalanine. Solely the CDR3 DNA is kept, with 39 bases framed from the first base. TCRbeta CDR3 regions were amplified from genomic DNA by means of the immunoSEQ Assay, a bias-controlled multiplex PCR. The source study handled its data this way. Nucleated cell counts per sample were estimated from amplification of reference gene primers within the assay. To quantify the absolute abundance of each unique TCRbeta CDR3 rearrangement, sequence reads were collapsed and filtered. For each sample, productive Simpson clonality was calculated as the square root of Simpson's diversity index across productive rearrangements. TCRdb holds this immuneACCESS table with in-frame rearrangements only. Some clones are missing; in checked studies, unresolved V genes explain under half, and the rest has no known cause. The V and J calls and clone size are taken from that table; D and trimming were inferred from the DNA. The sample table holds about 230,000 clones, of which 85% to 90% were seen once. Over 3% of the sample is taken by the ten largest.

In the prospective study, participants were about 18 to 90 years old, resided in about two dozen geographic areas of the United States, and were enrolled through a virtual design. To assign participants to cohorts, the prospective study relied on clinical history that participants themselves reported in a screening survey and a study questionnaire. In the prospective study, whole blood, serum and a nasopharyngeal or oropharyngeal swab were collected from each participant by mobile phlebotomists. Participants in the prospective study had the option to provide additional blood draws and questionnaires over an approximately two-month period. Prospective study blood samples were shipped either frozen or at room temperature before DNA extraction. Study-wide findings and limitations: The quantity of clinical and demographic metadata differed by source and by participant and was supplied without curation.

In regard to this clone: Its antigen remains undetermined. The input lacks base qualities; no much larger clone sits a single base away.

Sequenced sample: PBMCs or T cells enriched from blood (not recorded which). The sequence derives from a woman aged 50 to 60 in a cohort exposed to, infected with or recovered from COVID-19 (not recorded which). The V gene is TRBV27 and the J gene is TRBJ2-1; a weak D assignment points to TRBD2 (5 bases agree). The CDR3 in this case is CASSFRGSNEQFF. DNA sequence: TGTGCCAGCAGTTTTCGGGGTAGCAATGAGCAGTTCTTC.